These 20 T cell receptor beta chains share one sample of origin, sequenced in a study of blood T cell repertoires in COVID-19. Generated by immunoSEQ multiplex PCR, the TCRdb table keeps only in-frame clones and is missing some. The data show about 130,000 clones, around 81% seen once. Sequencing was done on a sample of peripheral blood. The receptors stem from a woman between 50 and 59 years old with acute or convalescent COVID-19.

This rearrangement joins TRBV19 to TRBJ2-1; 9 bases fit TRBD1. CDR3 length: 15 amino acids. After removal of 5 bases from V and 10 bases from J, the junction contained 12 bases not matched to a gene. The germline gives CDR1 LNHDA, CDR2 SQIVND (reference sequence). CDR3 sequence (DNA): TGTGCCAGTAGTGTTTGGGGACAGGGTTTAGGGGAGCAGTTCTTC. Translated: CASSVWGQGLGEQFF.

The rearrangement links TRBV5-1 to TRBJ1-1; D is unclear. With 3 bases removed from V and 1 base from J, the gap between germline ends came to 4 bases. Germline lookup yields CDR1 SGHRS and CDR2 YFSETQ. The CDR3 runs to 12 residues. Here the CDR3 reads CASSSGNTEAFF. CDR3 DNA sequence: TGCGCCAGCAGCTCGGGGAACACTGAAGCTTTCTTT.

The chain is built from TRBV28 and TRBJ1-2, with TRBD1 matching over 8 bases. V was pared by 5 bases and J by 0 bases, with 5 bases of the junction left unmatched. This CDR3 has 15 amino acids. CDR1 and CDR2 (germline): MDHEN, SYDVKM. CDR3 residues: CASSTRQGPNYGYTF. Here the CDR3 DNA reads TGTGCCAGCAGTACCCGACAGGGGCCTAACTATGGCTACACCTTC.

The sample holds a few counts of this clone. The rearrangement links TRBV7-9 to TRBJ1-1; D ambiguous. The CDR3 contains 12 residues. CDR1 is SEHNR, CDR2 FQNEAQ, per germline (reference sequence). V lost 2 bases to trimming and J lost 6 bases, with 7 bases between them. The CDR3 is CASSLIGAEAFF. The CDR3 bases are TGTGCCAGCAGCTTAATCGGGGCTGAAGCTTTCTTT.

This chain connects TRBV27 to TRBJ2-7; D uncertain. Germline V CDR1 and CDR2: MNHEY, SMNVEV (reference sequence). This CDR3 region has 13 residues. The V end was cut by 2 bases, the J end by 0 bases, with 5 bases between. The CDR3 DNA reads as TGTGCCAGCAGTTTAAAGAGCTCCTACGAGCAGTACTTC. Its protein is CASSLKSSYEQYF.

V is TRBV18 and J is TRBJ1-4; D possibly corresponds to TRBD1 (5 bases). The CDR3 contains 15 residues. V lost 1 base to trimming and J lost 0 bases, with 6 bases between them. Per the germline V gene, CDR1 is KGHSH and CDR2 is LQKENI. The CDR3 loop reads CASSPRGATNEKLFF. CDR3 sequence (DNA): TGTGCCAGCTCACCACGGGGGGCAACTAATGAAAAACTGTTTTTT.

The rearrangement links TRBV19 to TRBJ2-1; 8 positions agree with TRBD1. The germline CDR1 and CDR2 sequences are LNHDA and SQIVND (reference sequence). V was clipped by 6 bases and J by 8 bases; unmatched bases: 12. This CDR3 is 15 amino acids long. The CDR3 protein is CASRVSDRDVHEQFF. The CDR3 DNA is TGTGCCAGTAGGGTCTCGGACAGGGATGTCCATGAGCAGTTCTTC.

V gene TRBV18 combines with J gene TRBJ1-3, with no clear D. CDR3 length: 16 residues. The germline gives CDR1 KGHSH, CDR2 LQKENI. V was trimmed by 3 bases and J by 0 bases, leaving 12 bases between them. The CDR3 bases are TGTGCCAGCTCACCCTCCAACACGGGCTCTGGAAACACCATATATTTT. Protein product: CASSPSNTGSGNTIYF.

The chain combines TRBV30 with TRBJ2-7; a possible D gene is TRBD1 (8 bases). V gave up 2 bases and J gave up 6 bases, with 20 bases separating them. This CDR3 spans 15 amino acids. The germline V gene has CDR1 GTSNPN and CDR2 SVGIG (reference sequence). CDR3 sequence: CAWSMGRTGRGEQYF. CDR3 in DNA: TGTGCCTGGAGTATGGGGAGGACAGGGAGGGGCGAGCAGTACTTC.

This clone was seen once. The chain combines TRBV5-1 with TRBJ2-2, with D possibly matching TRBD1 (6 bases). Between the trimmed V and J ends, which lost 6 bases and 2 bases, there was a span of 17 bases. The CDR3 has 16 amino acids. CDR1 and CDR2 from the germline V gene are SGHRS and YFSETQ. CDR3 amino acids: CASKGDRTANTGELFF. Written as DNA, the CDR3 is TGCGCCAGCAAGGGTGATAGGACAGCTAACACCGGGGAGCTGTTTTTT. Drawing the rest from reference TRBV5-1 and TRBJ2-2, the complete variable domain is KAGVTQTPRYLIKTRGQQVTLSCSPISGHRSVSWYQQTPGQGLQFLFEYFSETQRNKGNFPGRFSGRQFSNSRSEMNVSTLELGDSALYLCASKGDRTANTGELFFGEGSRLTVL.

The chain joins TRBV5-8 to TRBJ1-4, with unresolved D. V dropped 0 bases and J dropped 4 bases, with 7 bases sitting between them. The CDR3 runs 14 residues. Germline CDR1 SGHTS, CDR2 YDEGEE. The CDR3 is CASSLGQDNEKLFF. Written as DNA, the CDR3 is TGTGCCAGCAGCTTGGGCCAGGATAATGAAAAACTGTTTTTT.

The chain carries TRBV5-4 and TRBJ2-1; TRBD2 is a possible D gene (6 bases). This CDR3 has 15 residues. Germline V gives CDR1 SGHNT, CDR2 YYREEE (reference sequence). Between the trimmed V and J ends, which lost 4 bases and 8 bases, there was a span of 19 bases. The CDR3 DNA sequence: TGTGCCAGCAGCCGGACACTCGGGAGTGGCGATGAGCAGTTCTTC. Its protein product is CASSRTLGSGDEQFF.

This chain joins TRBV28 and TRBJ2-1; TRBD2 aligns across 11 bases. The V gene's germline CDR1 is MDHEN and CDR2 SYDVKM. The CDR3 extends over 15 amino acids. Trimming removed 5 bases from V and 7 bases from J; junction bases left unmatched: 7. The CDR3 DNA is TGTGCCAGCAGTCAACTAGCGGGAGATGGTAATGAGCAGTTCTTC. Encoded protein: CASSQLAGDGNEQFF.

The V and J genes are TRBV3-1 (or the pseudogene TRBV3-2) and TRBJ2-7, with TRBD1 matching 7 bases. In germline, CDR1 is LGHDT, CDR2 YNNKEL (reference sequence). The CDR3 is 13 residues long. V was pared by 4 bases and J by 4 bases, with 4 bases of the junction left unmatched. CDR3 region: CASSRQGWYEQYF. The CDR3 nucleotides are TGTGCCAGCAGCCGACAGGGTTGGTACGAGCAGTACTTC.

A few counts support this clone. The J gene is TRBJ1-5, the V gene TRBV15; D is possibly TRBD1 (6 bases). The germline V and J ends were trimmed by 0 bases and 5 bases, with 8 bases remaining between them. CDR3 size: 14 residues. Germline CDR1 LNHNV, CDR2 YYDKDF (reference sequence). The CDR3 sequence is CATSRDRGYQPQHF. The CDR3, as DNA: TGTGCCACCAGCAGAGATAGGGGGTATCAGCCCCAGCATTTT. Based on the CDR3 plus reference TRBV15 and TRBJ1-5, the full variable domain is DAMVIQNPRYQVTQFGKPVTLSCSQTLNHNVMYWYQQKSSQAPKLLFHYYDKDFNNEADTPDNFQSRRPNTSFCFLDIRSPGLGDTAMYLCATSRDRGYQPQHFGDGTRLSIL.

The chain has TRBV5-4 and TRBJ2-1; 8 bases are a match to TRBD2. The CDR3 has 16 amino acids. The V gene's germline CDR1 is SGHNT and CDR2 YYREEE (reference sequence). The J segment lost 0 bases and the V segment lost 1 base, leaving 3 bases of the junction unmatched. This CDR3 reads CASSLSGTSSYNEQFF. The DNA for the CDR3 is TGTGCCAGCAGCTTGTCAGGGACTAGCTCCTACAATGAGCAGTTCTTC.

The J gene is TRBJ1-2, the V gene TRBV4-1; TRBD1 aligns across 7 bases. Germline V gene data show CDR1 as MGHRA and CDR2 as YSYEKL. The CDR3 length is 15 residues. The J segment lost 2 bases and the V segment lost 4 bases, leaving 7 bases of the junction unmatched. In nucleotides, the CDR3 is TGCGCCAGCAGCCGGGGGACAGATCGAAACTATGGCTACACCTTC. It specifies CASSRGTDRNYGYTF.

The chain employs TRBV5-1 and TRBJ2-7, with D possibly being TRBD1 (5 bases). Trimming took off 4 bases at V and 5 bases at J, with 10 bases between the two ends. There are 12 residues in the CDR3. CDR1 and CDR2 (germline): SGHRS, YFSETQ. DNA of the CDR3: TGCGCCAGCAGCCCGGACATCGACGAGCAGTACTTC. Protein product: CASSPDIDEQYF.

This rearrangement joins TRBV7-9 to TRBJ1-5; D is unresolved. V was trimmed by 3 bases and J by 1 base, leaving 7 bases between them. The CDR3 runs to 14 residues. The germline gives CDR1 SEHNR, CDR2 FQNEAQ (reference sequence). CDR3 in amino acids: CASSFVGSNQPQHF. In DNA, the CDR3 is TGTGCCAGCAGCTTTGTTGGCAGCAATCAGCCCCAGCATTTT.

This clone was seen more than once but under ten times. For the CDR3, the DNA is TGTGCCAGCTACTATAGCGGGAGTAGCACAGATACGCAGTATTTT. Translating gives CASYYSGSSTDTQYF. This rearrangement joins TRBV6-5 to TRBJ2-3; 9 bases agree with TRBD2. Germline V gene lookup returns CDR1 MNHEY and CDR2 SVGAGI. V shed 8 bases, J shed 0 bases, and the junction held 6 bases outside the gene matches. The CDR3 is made up of 15 amino acids.